This T cell receptor (beta chain) was observed in a study of glioma-infiltrating T cells after dendritic cell vaccination. Background on the study: The vaccine used monocyte-derived dendritic cells pulsed overnight with autologous tumor lysate. General study findings and limits: Patients with more pretreatment TILs had longer time to progression and survival. The cohort had few patients with full blood and tumor sets.

As to this clone: Its specificity is not known.

Clones were sequenced by immunoSEQ multiplex PCR, and TCRdb holds only the in-frame ones, with some missing. Seen here are about 73,000 clones, 82% observed once, and the top ten hold 2.1%. V dropped 6 bases and J dropped 8; count of bases not matched to a gene: 11. This CDR3 has 14 residues. Germline V gene lookup returns CDR1 SGHDN and CDR2 FVKESK. The sequencing here drew on blood, taken before dendritic cell vaccination. The chain has TRBV14 and TRBJ1-2; TRBD1 aligns across 8 bases. The sequence was obtained from a human donor with glioblastoma. CDR3 bases: TGTGCCAGCAGTCTCCTCGGACAGGGTGGAGGCTACACCTTC. Encoded protein: CASSLLGQGGGYTF.